A selection of T cell receptor beta chains follows, all from one sample in a study of shared clonotypes between healthy human individuals. Measured with immunoSEQ multiplex PCR; TCRdb has only the in-frame clones, and not every one. This sample has around 2,000,000 clones, with about 95% found just once. Sequences were obtained from naive CD8+ T cells sorted from blood. The receptors derive from a man aged 18 to 30 in good health. The CDR3 runs from the conserved cysteine through the conserved F or W. Each record gives: J gene, D gene, clone size, V gene, CDR3 DNA, CDR3 protein. D genes are given only for firm matches. Not all rows give a size; the values are once, few, many and, for expanded clones, a class.

TRBJ2-7 TRBD1 . TRBV18 TGTGCCAGCTCACCACTAGACAGGGTTTACGAGCAGTACTTC CASSPLDRVYEQYF
TRBJ1-2 TRBD1 . TRBV5-1 TGCGCCAGCAGCGTCGACAGGGGGCTTGGCTACACCTTC CASSVDRGLGYTF
TRBJ2-2 . . TRBV11-2 TGTGCCAGCAGCTCGCAGGGTACCGGGGAGCTGTTTTTT CASSSQGTGELFF
TRBJ2-5 TRBD1 . TRBV2 TGTGCCAGCAGTGAATTTCTAGGGACAGGTCGGGTCGAGACCCAGTACTTC CASSEFLGTGRVETQYF
TRBJ2-7 TRBD2 . TRBV5-8 TGTGCCAGCAGCTTGGCAGCGGGAGGGCCCTTCGGAGACGAGCAGTACTTC CASSLAAGGPFGDEQYF
TRBJ2-7 TRBD1 . TRBV10-3 TGTGCCATCAGTGGCAGGGGGCGCACCTACGAGCAGTACTTC CAISGRGRTYEQYF
TRBJ2-7 . once TRBV7-9 TGTGCCAGCAGCCGTGGACTGAACTACGAGCAGTACTTC CASSRGLNYEQYF
TRBJ2-1 . once TRBV5-1 TGCGCCAGCAGCTCGAATTCCTACAATGAGCAGTTCTTC CASSSNSYNEQFF
TRBJ2-3 TRBD1 . TRBV11-2 TGTGCCAGCAGCAAGGACAGGAGCACAGATACGCAGTATTTT CASSKDRSTDTQYF
TRBJ1-2 . . TRBV28 TGTGCCAGCACCCTAGGACTCCCGGGGGGCTACACCTTC CASTLGLPGGYTF
TRBJ2-1 TRBD2 . TRBV9 TGTGCCAGCAGCGTCAGCGGGATCTCCTACAATGAGCAGTTCTTC CASSVSGISYNEQFF
TRBJ1-2 . . TRBV19 TGTGCCAGTAGTATAGATGGAGGGGACCTTAACTATGGCTACACCTTC CASSIDGGDLNYGYTF
TRBJ2-1 TRBD1 . TRBV7-9 TGTGCCAGCAGCCCGACAGGGTCCCTCCCCAATGAGCAGTTCTTC CASSPTGSLPNEQFF
TRBJ2-5 . . TRBV27 TGTGCCAGAGGCGGGGATTGGGAGACCCAGTACTTC CARGGDWETQYF
TRBJ2-7 . . TRBV30 TGTGCCTGTGACCCCCGCGGGCTGGAGCAGTACTTC CACDPRGLEQYF
TRBJ1-2 . . TRBV4-3 TGCGCCAGCAGCCAAGACTCCTATAACTATGGCTACACCTTC CASSQDSYNYGYTF
TRBJ2-3 TRBD2 . TRBV28 TGTGCCAGCAGTTTGGGGGGGTCCACAGATACGCAGTATTTT CASSLGGSTDTQYF
TRBJ2-7 TRBD1 . TRBV27 TGTGCCAGCAGTCCTTCGGCAGGGGGTTTGATCTACGAGCAGTACTTC CASSPSAGGLIYEQYF
TRBJ2-1 . . TRBV7-9 TGTGCCAGCAGCAACCCCCCGGGCTATACGAGCTACAATGAGCAGTTCTTC CASSNPPGYTSYNEQFF
TRBJ1-5 . . TRBV7-8 TGTGCCAGCACGGCGGGGGGTAGTCAGCCCCAGCATTTT CASTAGGSQPQHF
TRBJ2-2 . once TRBV6-5 TGTGCCAGCAGTTACGGGGGGGCAGGATCCGGGGAGCTGTTTTTT CASSYGGAGSGELFF
TRBJ1-2 . . TRBV10-2 TGCGCCAGCAGTGAAAGTTCGGGCTATGGCTACACCTTC CASSESSGYGYTF
TRBJ2-1 . . TRBV5-1 TGCGCCAGCAGCTTGTTCAATGAGCAGTTCTTC CASSLFNEQFF
TRBJ1-3 . . TRBV9 TGTGCCAGCAGCGTAGTGGGTGACGGAAACACCATATATTTT CASSVVGDGNTIYF
TRBJ2-7 . . TRBV2 TGTGCCAGCAGTGAAAGTGTCGCCTACTCCTACGAGCAGTACTTC CASSESVAYSYEQYF
TRBJ1-2 . . TRBV6-5 TGTGCCAGCAGTCCTACAGTTTACTATGGCTACACCTTC CASSPTVYYGYTF